This TCR beta chain derives from a study of cytomegalovirus exposure and HLA in healthy donors. The study's findings and limits: Reported findings show TCR beta sequences accurately forecast HLA-A and HLA-B alleles in most subjects. A previous analysis found most TCR beta V segments productive roughly 87% or roughly 30% of the time. Specificity for CMV antigens was confirmed in vitro for a few of the CMV-associated chains. The classifier reportedly diagnosed cytomegalovirus status with high specificity and sensitivity.

The primer mix had 60 Vbeta and 13 Jbeta primers. Profiled with immunoSEQ multiplex PCR; TCRdb holds only in-frame clones, not every one. This table holds 150,000 or so clones, 65% to 80% found once. Remarks on this clone: Its specificity is not known.

J gave up 3 bases and V 3 bases, and 4 bases lay outside the gene matches. Germline values: CDR1 LNHDA, CDR2 SQIVND (reference sequence). CDR3 length equals 15 residues. J is TRBJ2-1 and V is TRBV19; 8 positions agree with TRBD1. Sequences were obtained from PBMCs. This receptor was taken from a man between 18 and 29 years old in good health and CMV-seropositive. DNA for the CDR3: TGTGCCAGTAGTATGGGACAGGCTTTCTACAATGAGCAGTTCTTC. Translated: CASSMGQAFYNEQFF.